The T cell receptor (beta chain) under discussion was sequenced for a study of shared clonotypes between healthy human individuals. For the study at large: Every donor yielded three CD4 naive, three CD4 memory, two CD8 naive and one CD8 memory plate. Study results and limitations: Sharing across several donors was seen in around 5% of naive CD4 clonotypes.

CD8 cells regarded as naive lacked CD45RO, were positively chosen for CCR7, and omitted terminally differentiated effector memory CD45RA+ cells. Using immunoSEQ multiplex PCR, the repertoire was profiled, and TCRdb retains in-frame clones only, with some absent. The sample lists around 2,000,000 clones, approximately 94% occurring once. As to this clone: Its matching antigen is unknown.

Sequencing was done on a sample of naive CD8+ T cells from PBMCs. This receptor was taken from a man younger than 30 in good health. Some clones in this sample may be carry-over from other donors' samples.

The CDR3 loop reads CASSLGLDTDTQYF. The CDR3 DNA sequence: TGCGCCAGCAGCTTGGGACTAGACACAGATACGCAGTATTTT. The rearrangement links TRBV5-1 to TRBJ2-3; tentative D call: TRBD2 (6 bases). Germline CDR1 is SGHRS and CDR2 is YFSETQ. V lost 0 bases and J 2 bases, leaving 7 bases between the germline ends. This CDR3 has 14 amino acids.